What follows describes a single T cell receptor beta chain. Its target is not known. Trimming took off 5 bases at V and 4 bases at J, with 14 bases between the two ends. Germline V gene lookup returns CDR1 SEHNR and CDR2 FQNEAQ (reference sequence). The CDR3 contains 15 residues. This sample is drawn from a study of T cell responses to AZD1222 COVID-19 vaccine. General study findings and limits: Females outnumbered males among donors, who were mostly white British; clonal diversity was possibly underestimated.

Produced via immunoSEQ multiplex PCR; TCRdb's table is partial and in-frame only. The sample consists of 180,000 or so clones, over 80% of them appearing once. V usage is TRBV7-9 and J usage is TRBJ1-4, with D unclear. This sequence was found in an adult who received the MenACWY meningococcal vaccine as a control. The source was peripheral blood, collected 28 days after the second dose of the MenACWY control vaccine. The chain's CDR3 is CASSPLSLSNEKLFF. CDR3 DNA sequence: TGTGCCAGCAGCCCACTTAGCCTTAGTAATGAAAAACTGTTTTTT.